A selection of T cell receptor beta chains follows, all from one sample in a study of cytomegalovirus exposure and HLA in healthy donors. The repertoire was sequenced with immunoSEQ multiplex PCR; TCRdb's copy has only in-frame clones and lacks some. The data show approximately 200,000 clones, about four fifths seen once. The material sequenced was PBMCs. The source of these receptors is a girl between 10 and 17 years old in good health and CMV-seropositive. Each CDR3 is given without its conserved first and last residue.

j_gene	v_gene	CDR3aa
TRBJ1-5	TRBV5-5	ASSLLPGQPQH
TRBJ2-5	TRBV11-3	ASSRGAGGGQETQY
TRBJ1-5	TRBV7-2	ASSTGGEKPQH
TRBJ2-2	TRBV5-1	ASSPGRTAKGGTGELF
TRBJ2-3	TRBV10-3	AIATSGGPVHTDTQY
TRBJ2-1	TRBV6-6	ASTRPGQGINEQF
TRBJ2-1	TRBV14	ASSPGTGEKF
TRBJ1-6	TRBV11-2	ASSFQISYNSPLH
TRBJ1-2	TRBV7-8	ASSFTGGNGYT
TRBJ1-1	TRBV7-9	AYLGQGTEAF
TRBJ1-4	TRBV29-1	SVFSGGNEKLF
TRBJ1-2	TRBV4-2	ASSQEAASYGYT
TRBJ1-4	TRBV27	ASRTGNNEKLF
TRBJ2-7	TRBV5-1	ASSRSGQGLYEQY
TRBJ1-5	TRBV30	AWSVGQAQPQH
TRBJ2-2	TRBV2	ASLAGTGGLGELF
TRBJ2-3	TRBV6-1	ASSEAMEGADTQY
TRBJ2-7	TRBV27	ASSFIPSGDEQY
TRBJ2-5	TRBV2	ASSRGPRGGQETQY
TRBJ1-3	TRBV27	ASSPSQGVVGNTIY
TRBJ2-6	TRBV4-1	ASSQGPDARGNVLT
TRBJ2-3	TRBV29-1	SVEGQGGDTQY
TRBJ1-5	TRBV15	ATHQVSPLRDSLPYSNQPQH
TRBJ2-1	TRBV7-2	ASSSGGLITYNEQF
TRBJ2-7	TRBV7-2	ASSLVSYEQY
TRBJ2-1	TRBV9	ASSVGGVGNEQF
TRBJ2-7	TRBV29-1	SASSGGAYEQY
TRBJ1-3	TRBV25-1	ASSVPTGFGGNTIY
TRBJ2-7	TRBV6-1	ASSERGGSGEQY
TRBJ2-2	TRBV7-8	ASPQGLNTGELF
TRBJ1-2	TRBV5-6	ASSRETGSSYT
TRBJ2-7	TRBV11-3	ASSLAGGDYVEQY
TRBJ2-3	TRBV7-9	ASRGARTSGGSDTQY
TRBJ1-2	TRBV19	ASREQGGYGYT
TRBJ2-5	TRBV27	ASSSLRTSGGTYQETQY
TRBJ2-3	TRBV30	AWSVGTASTDTQY
TRBJ2-5	TRBV10-1	ASSDQQGQPSLSAQY
TRBJ1-3	TRBV25-1	ASSESGSGNTIY
TRBJ2-7	TRBV9	ASSANPGQGNYEQY
TRBJ2-1	TRBV15	ATSRFSGGSPREQF
TRBJ1-3	TRBV7-8	ASSLGAGRSSGNTIY
TRBJ1-5	TRBV5-8	ASSPQGHFNQPQH
TRBJ2-3	TRBV6-4	ASSKGAGTDTQY